This T cell receptor (beta chain) was captured in a study of technical replicates of blood from a handful of donors. The data were produced by immunoSEQ multiplex PCR, yet TCRdb's version contains in-frame clones alone and is incomplete. The table lists tens of thousands of clones, 90% to 96% of them singletons, with 0.36% in the top ten. In germline, CDR1 is SGHRS, CDR2 YFSETQ. The trim removed 1 base at V and 7 bases at J, leaving 2 bases unmatched. This CDR3 region has 13 residues. This TCR came from a human donor in good health. V is TRBV5-1 and J is TRBJ1-1, with TRBD1 matching over 9 bases. Material: T cells isolated from PBMCs. CDR3 nucleotides: TGCGCCAGCAGCTTGACAGGGGGCAGTGAAGCTTTCTTT. Protein product: CASSLTGGSEAFF.